The 25 T cell receptor beta chains listed next were all sequenced from one sample in a study of graft-versus-host responses after intestinal transplantation. Sequencing was performed with immunoSEQ multiplex PCR; in TCRdb, only in-frame clones are kept and a portion is missing. The profile shows over 65,000 clones, roughly 91% of them singletons. The antigens these receptors bind are not known. Here the sequenced sample was unstimulated CD4+ T cells sorted from spleen or lymph node cells, taken before intestinal transplant. These receptors originate from a human donor who received an intestinal transplant.

This chain uses TRBV10-3 with TRBJ1-2; 10 bases map to TRBD1. V dropped 6 bases and J dropped 4; count of bases not matched to a gene: 11. This CDR3 has 16 residues. CDR1 and CDR2 from the germline V gene are ENHRY and SYGVKD. CDR3 nucleotide sequence: TGTGCCATCAGGAGCCGGGACAGGGGCAATAGCTATGGCTACACCTTC. This gives the protein CAIRSRDRGNSYGYTF.

The rearrangement uses TRBV5-5 and TRBJ1-2; 7 nucleotides line up with TRBD1. The CDR3 has 17 residues. The V segment lost 1 base and the J segment 4 bases; nucleotides outside the gene matches: 13. The germline V gene has CDR1 SGHKS and CDR2 YYEKEE (reference sequence). Here the CDR3 DNA reads TGTGCCAGCAGCTTGATCATCCGGGACAGAGTTAGCTATGGCTACACCTTC. Its protein is CASSLIIRDRVSYGYTF.

V is TRBV11-2 and J is TRBJ2-7; 7 positions agree with TRBD2. The CDR3 extends over 14 amino acids. V shed 4 bases, J shed 2 bases, and the junction held 5 bases outside the gene matches. The germline V gene encodes CDR1 SGHAT and CDR2 FQNNGV. The CDR3 sequence is CASSSQRGTYEQYF. For the CDR3, the DNA is TGTGCCAGCAGCTCTCAGCGGGGTACCTACGAGCAGTACTTC.

The chain recombines TRBV4-3 with TRBJ1-1; no firm D call. The CDR3 is made up of 12 amino acids. CDR1 and CDR2 (germline): LGHNA, YSLEER. Trimming removed 1 base from V and 5 bases from J, with 5 bases in between. The CDR3 loop reads CASSQGTTEAFF. In DNA, the CDR3 is TGCGCCAGCAGCCAAGGAACAACTGAAGCTTTCTTT.

The chain combines TRBV6-5 with TRBJ2-7; 9 bases fit TRBD2. The CDR3 covers 15 residues. Germline values: CDR1 MNHEY, CDR2 SVGAGI. Losses at the gene ends were 2 bases for V and 3 bases for J; bases not matched to a gene: 5. CDR3 DNA: TGTGCCAGCAGTTACCGGCCAGCGGGGGGCTACGAGCAGTACTTC. The encoded protein is CASSYRPAGGYEQYF.

V usage is TRBV18 and J usage is TRBJ2-5, with TRBD2 matching over 9 bases. CDR1 and CDR2 from the germline V gene are KGHSH and LQKENI. The CDR3 spans 14 residues. The J segment lost 4 bases and the V segment lost 5 bases, leaving 5 bases of the junction unmatched. CDR3 DNA: TGTGCCAGCTCAGCGGGGGGGCTGGCAGAGACCCAGTACTTC. This codes for CASSAGGLAETQYF.

The V and J genes are TRBV11-2 and TRBJ2-7; 9 nucleotides match TRBD1. This CDR3 is 13 amino acids long. Germline CDR1 is SGHAT and CDR2 is FQNNGV. Trimming took 5 bases from V and 3 from J; bases not matched to a gene: 2. In DNA, the CDR3 is TGTGCCAGCAGCGTGGGACAGGGCTACGAGCAGTACTTC. This sequence encodes CASSVGQGYEQYF. Drawing the rest from reference TRBV11-2 and TRBJ2-7, the complete variable domain is EAGVAQSPRYKIIEKRQSVAFWCNPISGHATLYWYQQILGQGPKLLIQFQNNGVVDDSQLPKDRFSAERLKGVDSTLKIQPAKLEDSAVYLCASSVGQGYEQYFGPGTRLTVT.

The V and J genes are TRBV27 and TRBJ1-6, with 11 bases fitting TRBD1. Unmatched junction bases numbered 0, after V lost 4 bases and J lost 10 bases. CDR3 length: 13 amino acids. Per germline, CDR1 MNHEY and CDR2 SMNVEV (reference sequence). CDR3 protein: CASSWTGGSPLHF. For the CDR3, the DNA is TGTGCCAGCAGTTGGACAGGGGGCTCACCCCTCCACTTT.

The CDR3 DNA is TGCGCCAGCAGCCAATCCGGGACAGGGAATTCACCCCTCCACTTT. Translation: CASSQSGTGNSPLHF. The gene calls are TRBV4-3 and TRBJ1-6; 9 bases are a match to TRBD1. Germline V gene lookup returns CDR1 LGHNA and CDR2 YSLEER. The V gene end was trimmed by 2 bases and the J gene end by 7 bases; junction bases not matched to a gene: 3. The CDR3 runs 15 residues.

The chain employs TRBV6-5 and TRBJ1-4; 10 bases are shared with TRBD1. The ends lost 7 bases at V and 7 bases at J; junction bases unmatched: 3. In germline, CDR1 is MNHEY, CDR2 SVGAGI. This CDR3 is 13 amino acids long. CDR3 loop: CASKRTGGEKLFF. Here the CDR3 DNA reads TGTGCCAGCAAGAGGACAGGGGGTGAAAAACTGTTTTTT.

This clone was recorded once. V and J are TRBV2 and TRBJ1-2; the match to TRBD1 covers 10 bases. This CDR3 is 16 amino acids long. CDR1 SNHLY and CDR2 FYNNEI come from the germline V gene. V was pared by 8 bases and J by 5 bases, with 14 bases of the junction left unmatched. DNA of the CDR3: TGTGCCAGCCTAGAGTACCGGACAGGGGGACCTTATGGCTACACCTTC. Its translation is CASLEYRTGGPYGYTF.

J is TRBJ2-5 and V is TRBV7-9, with D tentatively TRBD1 (6 bases). The CDR3 extends over 15 amino acids. The V gene's germline CDR1 is SEHNR and CDR2 FQNEAQ (reference sequence). V was cut by 2 bases and J by 2 bases, with 12 bases left in between. DNA for the CDR3: TGTGCCAGCAGCTTAACAGCCGGACAGCAAGAGACCCAGTACTTC. Protein: CASSLTAGQQETQYF.

The chain combines TRBV19 with TRBJ1-2; possible D gene TRBD1, 5 bases. Looked up from germline, CDR1 is LNHDA and CDR2 is SQIVND (reference sequence). The V end lost 6 bases, the J end lost 7 bases, and 15 bases lay between the germline ends. This CDR3 spans 13 amino acids. Here the CDR3 DNA reads TGTGCCAGTAGGCTTCGGGGGGGAGTTGGCTACACCTTC. Its protein is CASRLRGGVGYTF. The variable domain in full, with the rest retrieved from reference TRBV19 and TRBJ1-2, is DGGITQSPKYLFRKEGQNVTLSCEQNLNHDAMYWYRQDPGQGLRLIYYSQIVNDFQKGDIAEGYSVSREKKESFPLTVTSAQKNPTAFYLCASRLRGGVGYTFGSGTRLTVV.

Only one count was recorded for this clone. The chain is built from TRBV19 and TRBJ2-6, with D maybe TRBD1 (8 bases). Trimming shortened V by 4 bases and J by 0 bases, and 10 bases separated the two germline ends. CDR1 LNHDA and CDR2 SQIVND come from the germline V gene (reference sequence). The CDR3 runs 16 residues. The CDR3 loop is CASSNRGGSGANVLTF. As DNA, the CDR3 is TGTGCCAGTAGTAACAGGGGGGGCTCTGGGGCCAACGTCCTGACTTTC.

This sequence joins TRBV6-5 and TRBJ1-6; 9 bases align to TRBD1. V lost 4 bases, J lost 10 bases, and 5 bases stayed unmatched. The CDR3 length is 14 residues. Germline V gene sequence: CDR1 MNHEY, CDR2 SVGAGI. For the CDR3, the DNA is TGTGCCAGCAGTTTATCCGGGACAGGGTCACCCCTCCACTTT. It encodes CASSLSGTGSPLHF.

Written as DNA, the CDR3 is TGTGCCAGCAGTGTGGGACAGGGGAACTATGGCTACACCTTC. As protein: CASSVGQGNYGYTF. V usage is TRBV6-5 and J usage is TRBJ1-2; 10 bases line up with TRBD1. Germline lookup yields CDR1 MNHEY and CDR2 SVGAGI. The CDR3 covers 14 residues. V shed 5 bases, J shed 2 bases, and the junction held 2 bases outside the gene matches.

This sequence joins TRBV7-9 and TRBJ1-6; the match to TRBD1 covers 7 bases. Unmatched junction bases numbered 11, after V lost 7 bases and J lost 5 bases. The CDR3 runs 16 residues. CDR1 is SEHNR, CDR2 FQNEAQ, per germline (reference sequence). The CDR3 DNA follows: TGTGCCAGCACCCGAACGACAGGGACCCATAATTCACCCCTCCACTTT. Translation: CASTRTTGTHNSPLHF.

The CDR3 loop is CASNPRESNYGYTF. Written as DNA, the CDR3 is TGTGCCAGCAATCCCCGGGAGTCCAACTATGGCTACACCTTC. This sequence joins TRBV6-6 and TRBJ1-2, with D unresolved. The CDR3 contains 14 residues. Germline assignment: CDR1 MNHNY and CDR2 SVGAGI (reference sequence). V was shortened by 7 bases and J by 2 bases, with 14 bases between the two germline ends.

The V call is TRBV27, the J call TRBJ1-1, with no clear D. Per the germline V gene, CDR1 is MNHEY and CDR2 is SMNVEV (reference sequence). The CDR3 has 16 amino acids. V was cut by 2 bases and J by 0 bases, with 13 bases left in between. This CDR3 is CASSLRARGMNTEAFF. The DNA for the CDR3 is TGTGCCAGCAGTTTACGCGCGCGGGGAATGAACACTGAAGCTTTCTTT.

The V call is TRBV7-2, the J call TRBJ2-1, with TRBD2 matching over 7 bases. Germline assignment: CDR1 SGHTA and CDR2 FQGNSA. Trimming at V came to 8 bases and at J to 7 bases, leaving 8 bases not matched to a gene. CDR3 length equals 13 residues. Written as DNA, the CDR3 is TGTGCCAGCGGTTTGTCGGGGGGTAATGAGCAGTTCTTC. This sequence encodes CASGLSGGNEQFF.

The chain couples TRBV10-1 to TRBJ2-3, with 7 bases fitting TRBD2. The CDR3 spans 17 residues. The germline CDR1 and CDR2 sequences are WNHNN and SYGVQD (reference sequence). The ends lost 4 bases at V and 0 bases at J; junction bases unmatched: 10. Written as DNA, the CDR3 is TGCGCCAGCAGTGGGCCCTCCGGGGGGTCTAGCACAGATACGCAGTATTTT. Translation: CASSGPSGGSSTDTQYF.

This chain links TRBV4-3 with TRBJ2-7; a weak D match, TRBD1 (7 bases). The V gene's germline CDR1 is LGHNA and CDR2 YSLEER. The V end lost 1 base, the J end lost 3 bases, and 13 bases lay between the germline ends. The CDR3 runs 15 residues. CDR3 DNA sequence: TGCGCCAGCAGCCAAGGCGCCAGGGGGGACTACGAGCAGTACTTC. It specifies CASSQGARGDYEQYF.

The chain carries TRBV30 and TRBJ2-5, with D possibly TRBD2 on 5 matching bases. The CDR3 loop spans 13 amino acids. With 5 bases removed from V and 3 bases from J, the gap between germline ends came to 13 bases. From germline, CDR1 is GTSNPN and CDR2 SVGIG (reference sequence). CDR3 residues: CAWGEDSKETQYF. The CDR3 DNA is TGTGCCTGGGGAGAGGACTCCAAAGAGACCCAGTACTTC.

The V and J genes are TRBV7-6 and TRBJ2-3, with 9 nucleotides matching TRBD1. The CDR3 has 16 residues. V lost 2 bases and J lost 4; bases outside the gene matches: 7. Germline V CDR1 and CDR2: SGHVS, FNYEAQ. CDR3 in amino acids: CASSLTGTGYADTQYF. In nucleotides, the CDR3 is TGTGCCAGCAGCTTAACCGGGACAGGGTACGCAGATACGCAGTATTTT.

This clone was detected only once. Here the CDR3 reads CASSQGLAGYEQYF. Written as DNA, the CDR3 is TGCGCCAGCAGCCAAGGACTAGCGGGCTACGAGCAGTACTTC. The V and J genes are TRBV4-3 and TRBJ2-7, with 10 bases fitting TRBD2. Germline V gene sequence: CDR1 LGHNA, CDR2 YSLEER. The junction had 0 bases not matched to a gene; V was cut back by 1 base and J by 3 bases. The CDR3 contains 14 residues.